The present T cell receptor beta chain was sequenced within a study of blood T cell repertoires in COVID-19. As for the study in general: Donors in the United States, Italy and Spain gave samples during acute or convalescent COVID-19. PBMCs, B-cell-depleted T cells, or T cells were the source of the cDNA or gDNA that made up the material.

Trimming cost V 6 bases and J 4 bases; bases outside gene matches: 6. CDR1 is MGHDK and CDR2 is SYGVNS in the germline V gene. There are 13 residues in the CDR3. As processed by the authors: Amplifying reference gene primers gave estimates of nucleated cell counts. Clones were read by immunoSEQ multiplex PCR, and TCRdb kept only the in-frame ones, dropping some. That table gives V, J and clone size, and the DNA gave D and trimming. This sample has just over 650,000 clones; 90% occur once, and the top ten carry about 0.26%. Material: peripheral blood. The sequence came from a young woman with acute or convalescent COVID-19. This rearrangement joins TRBV25-1 to TRBJ2-7; 7 bases map to TRBD1. CDR3 DNA sequence: TGTGCCAGCAGGACAGGGTATGTATACGAGCAGTACTTC. Amino acids: CASRTGYVYEQYF.